This passage covers 20 T cell receptor beta chains from one sample sequenced in a study of blood T cell repertoires in COVID-19. Data came from immunoSEQ multiplex PCR; TCRdb stores just in-frame clones and leaves some out. Of about 190,000 clones detected, less than 90% appear once; the ten largest clones hold roughly 6.1%. Source material: peripheral blood. The origin of the receptors is a woman aged 35 to 49 with acute or convalescent COVID-19.

The rearrangement links TRBV19 to TRBJ1-5; tentatively, D is TRBD1 (6 bases). The CDR3 is 17 amino acids. Germline loops: CDR1 LNHDA, CDR2 SQIVND (reference sequence). V was cut by 5 bases and J by 3 bases, with 20 bases left in between. The DNA for the CDR3 is TGTGCCAGTAGTCTCCTGCATCGGGACACCTTCAATCAGCCCCAGCATTTT. Its translation: CASSLLHRDTFNQPQHF.

The chain uses TRBV3-1 (or the pseudogene TRBV3-2) and TRBJ2-7; TRBD1 aligns across 8 bases. CDR3 length: 15 amino acids. Germline loops: CDR1 LGHDT, CDR2 YNNKEL (reference sequence). V shed 4 bases, J shed 1 base, and the junction held 6 bases outside the gene matches. CDR3 DNA: TGTGCCAGCAGCCCCGGACAGGGAGGTTCCTACGAGCAGTACTTC. Translated: CASSPGQGGSYEQYF.

This chain joins TRBV7-3 and TRBJ2-1; maybe TRBD2 (6 bases). Trimming took 2 bases from V and 9 from J, leaving 11 bases between them. CDR1 and CDR2 from the germline V gene are SGHTA and FQGTGA. The CDR3 runs 13 residues. This chain's CDR3 is CASSLLLAGEQFF. The CDR3 coding sequence is TGTGCCAGCAGCTTATTACTAGCAGGTGAGCAGTTCTTC.

The rearrangement uses TRBV19 and TRBJ2-5, with 7 bases aligning to TRBD1. The CDR3 consists of 13 residues. V was clipped by 6 bases and J by 3 bases; unmatched bases: 4. Germline V gene data show CDR1 as LNHDA and CDR2 as SQIVND (reference sequence). The chain's CDR3 is CASRPGTEETQYF. CDR3 DNA sequence: TGTGCCAGTAGACCCGGGACAGAAGAGACCCAGTACTTC.

The J gene is TRBJ2-1, the V gene TRBV20-1; TRBD2 matches 8 bases. V shed 3 bases and J 3 bases; nucleotides not matched to a gene: 10. Germline CDR1 DFQATT, CDR2 SNEGSKA (reference sequence). The CDR3 consists of 16 residues. CDR3 amino acids: CSASFPSGGSYNEQFF. Here the CDR3 DNA reads TGCAGTGCTAGTTTCCCAAGCGGGGGCAGCTACAATGAGCAGTTCTTC.

The V call is TRBV4-1, the J call TRBJ2-3, with 7 nucleotides matching TRBD2. The trim removed 5 bases at V and 3 bases at J, leaving 8 bases unmatched. The germline V gene has CDR1 MGHRA and CDR2 YSYEKL. The CDR3 covers 15 residues. For the CDR3, the DNA is TGCGCCAGCAGCTCGCAATCGCGGGAGACAGATACGCAGTATTTT. Translated, it gives CASSSQSRETDTQYF.

This chain links TRBV15 with TRBJ1-6; a possible D gene is TRBD1 (5 bases). Germline V CDR1 and CDR2: LNHNV, YYDKDF (reference sequence). V was shortened by 5 bases and J by 8 bases, with 13 bases between the two germline ends. The CDR3 is made up of 14 amino acids. Written as DNA, the CDR3 is TGTGCCACCAGCCTGGGCGACAGTTATTCACCCCTCCACTTT. Residues: CATSLGDSYSPLHF.

The rearrangement joins TRBV3-1 (or the pseudogene TRBV3-2) to TRBJ1-1; tentatively, D is TRBD1 (5 bases). The V end lost 6 bases, the J end lost 3 bases, and 17 bases lay between the germline ends. Germline loops: CDR1 LGHDT, CDR2 YNNKEL (reference sequence). CDR3 length: 15 amino acids. The CDR3 sequence: CASSQKLSRDTEAFF. In nucleotides, the CDR3 is TGTGCCAGCAGTCAAAAACTCTCCAGGGACACTGAAGCTTTCTTT.

The chain couples TRBV5-5 to TRBJ2-5; TRBD2 aligns across 8 bases. The CDR3 loop spans 19 amino acids. V trimming: 0 bases; J trimming: 1 base; junction bases outside the gene matches: 14. Germline lookup yields CDR1 SGHKS and CDR2 YYEKEE (reference sequence). The CDR3 coding sequence is TGTGCCAGCAGCTTGGCCGTCCCTTCGGCTAGCGGGTCCCAAGAGACCCAGTACTTC. It codes for CASSLAVPSASGSQETQYF.

The rearrangement joins TRBV7-2 to TRBJ1-3; 10 nucleotides line up with TRBD1. CDR1 SGHTA and CDR2 FQGNSA come from the germline V gene. V lost 5 bases to trimming and J lost 2 bases; unmatched junction nucleotides: 3. There are 15 residues in the CDR3. This CDR3 reads CASSLDRGPGNTIYF. CDR3 nucleotides: TGTGCCAGCAGCCTCGACAGGGGGCCTGGAAACACCATATATTTT.

The chain uses TRBV24-1 and TRBJ2-3; no definite D call. The germline gives CDR1 KGHDR, CDR2 SFDVKD. V lost 9 bases and J lost 9, with 15 bases in between. This CDR3 has 12 amino acids. The CDR3 loop reads CATGEDRETQYF. CDR3 in DNA: TGTGCCACCGGAGAGGATAGAGAGACGCAGTATTTT.

The chain uses TRBV5-5 and TRBJ2-5; 10 nucleotides align to TRBD1. CDR1 is SGHKS and CDR2 is YYEKEE in the germline V gene (reference sequence). Unmatched junction bases numbered 11, after V lost 0 bases and J lost 6 bases. This CDR3 region has 17 residues. The CDR3 loop reads CASSLGPGQGISKTQYF. In DNA form, the CDR3 reads TGTGCCAGCAGCTTGGGGCCGGGACAGGGGATATCGAAGACCCAGTACTTC.

The gene calls are TRBV20-1 and TRBJ2-1; 11 positions match TRBD2. The CDR3 covers 14 residues. Germline V gene lookup returns CDR1 DFQATT and CDR2 SNEGSKA (reference sequence). V dropped 3 bases and J dropped 2; count of bases not matched to a gene: 0. The CDR3 coding sequence is TGCAGTGCTAGTAGCGGGAGGGCCTACAATGAGCAGTTCTTC. It codes for CSASSGRAYNEQFF.

V usage is TRBV28 and J usage is TRBJ1-1; maybe TRBD1 (5 bases). CDR1 and CDR2 from the germline V gene are MDHEN and SYDVKM. The CDR3 totals 13 residues. V was trimmed by 7 bases and J by 6 bases, leaving 15 bases between them. The chain's CDR3 is CASISGVVAEAFF. The CDR3 DNA is TGTGCCAGCATCTCGGGGGTGGTGGCTGAAGCTTTCTTT.

The V gene is TRBV27, the J gene TRBJ1-5; 7 bases are a match to TRBD1. Germline CDR1 is MNHEY and CDR2 is SMNVEV (reference sequence). The CDR3 spans 14 residues. V lost 3 bases to trimming and J lost 1 base; unmatched junction nucleotides: 0. For the CDR3, the DNA is TGTGCCAGCAGTTTCAGGGGGAGCAATCAGCCCCAGCATTTT. It translates to CASSFRGSNQPQHF.

This chain connects TRBV4-2 to TRBJ1-4, with a possible D match to TRBD1 (6 bases). CDR3 size: 16 residues. Looked up from germline, CDR1 is LGHNA and CDR2 is YNFKEQ. V was cut by 0 bases and J by 9 bases, with 17 bases left in between. CDR3 in DNA: TGTGCCAGCAGCCAAGAGGCTAGCAGGACAGAGCAAAAACTGTTTTTT. Its protein is CASSQEASRTEQKLFF.

This chain joins TRBV27 and TRBJ2-3; 9 bases are shared with TRBD2. The CDR3 contains 17 residues. J lost 2 bases, V lost 7 bases, and 13 bases had no gene match. Germline V gives CDR1 MNHEY, CDR2 SMNVEV (reference sequence). CDR3 coding DNA: TGTGCCAGCACCATCTTAGGAGCGGGGGGAACCACAGATACGCAGTATTTT. It codes for CASTILGAGGTTDTQYF.

The chain couples TRBV9 to TRBJ2-7; TRBD2 aligns across 9 bases. Trimming took 2 bases from V and 2 from J; bases not matched to a gene: 5. The length of the CDR3 is 15 residues. The germline CDR1 and CDR2 sequences are SGDLS and YYNGEE. In nucleotides, the CDR3 is TGTGCCAGCAGCGTGGCGGGGGGGGCCCCCTACGAGCAGTACTTC. Residues: CASSVAGGAPYEQYF.

The chain is built from TRBV2 and TRBJ2-2, with 10 positions matching TRBD1. The germline gives CDR1 SNHLY, CDR2 FYNNEI. Germline trimming cut 4 bases from V and 6 bases from J; bases unmatched to any gene: 5. This CDR3 spans 15 amino acids. In DNA, the CDR3 is TGTGCCAGCAGTGTAGACAGGGGGCTTGCCGGGGAGCTGTTTTTT. As protein: CASSVDRGLAGELFF.

The DNA for the CDR3 is TGTGCCAGCAGCTTAAGGGACAGCTCCTACGAGCAGTACTTC. Its translation is CASSLRDSSYEQYF. This sequence joins TRBV7-8 and TRBJ2-7; 7 nucleotides match TRBD1. Trimming removed 2 bases from V and 0 bases from J; junction bases left unmatched: 1. The CDR3 has 14 residues. CDR1 and CDR2 (germline): SGHVS, FQNEAQ. Using reference TRBV7-8 and TRBJ2-7 for the parts outside the CDR3, the full variable domain is GAGVSQSPRYKVAKRGQDVALRCDPISGHVSLFWYQQALGQGPEFLTYFQNEAQLDKSGLPSDRFFAERPEGSVSTLKIQRTQQEDSAVYLCASSLRDSSYEQYFGPGTRLTVT.